This TCR beta chain was identified during a study of blood T cells in healthy people across ages. Findings and caveats of the study: Age brought a roughly linear fall in TCR beta diversity measured per million T cells.

A J-beta primer mix and a sample-barcoded 5' primer were used in a second PCR of roughly 7 to 12 cycles. TCRdb independently ran MiXCR on the 5' RACE reads; one entry per CDR3 protein. In the table there are roughly 500,000 distinct CDR3 sequences, roughly a quarter of which are singletons. Details on this clonotype: Its antigen is undetermined.

The sequenced sample was blood. This TCR derives from a woman in her sixties or seventies in good health.

The CDR3 nucleotides read TGCAGTGCTAGAGCAACTAGCGGGGTTAGTGAGCAGTTCTTC. Its translation is CSARATSGVSEQFF. The V and J genes are TRBV20-1 and TRBJ2-5, with 10 positions matching TRBD2. The DNA matches TRBJ2-1 better at its end, which makes the J call doubtful. The CDR3 is made up of 14 amino acids. Germline V gene sequence: CDR1 DFQATT, CDR2 SNEGSKA (reference sequence).